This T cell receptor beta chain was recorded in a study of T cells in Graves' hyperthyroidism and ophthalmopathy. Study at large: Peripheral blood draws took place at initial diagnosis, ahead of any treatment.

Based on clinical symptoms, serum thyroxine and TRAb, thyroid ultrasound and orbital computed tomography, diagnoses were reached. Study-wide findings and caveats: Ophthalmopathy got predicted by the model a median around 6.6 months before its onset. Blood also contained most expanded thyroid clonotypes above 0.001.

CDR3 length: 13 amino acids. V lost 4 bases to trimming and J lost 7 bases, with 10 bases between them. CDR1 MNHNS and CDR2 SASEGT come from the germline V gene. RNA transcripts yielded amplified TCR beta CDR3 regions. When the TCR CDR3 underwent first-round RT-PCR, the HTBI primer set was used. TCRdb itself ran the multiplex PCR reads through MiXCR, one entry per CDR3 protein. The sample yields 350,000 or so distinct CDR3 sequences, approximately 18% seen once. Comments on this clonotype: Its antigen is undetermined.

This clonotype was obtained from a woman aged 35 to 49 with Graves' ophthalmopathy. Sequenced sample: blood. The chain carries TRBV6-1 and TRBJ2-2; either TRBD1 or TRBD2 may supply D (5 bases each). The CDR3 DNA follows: TGTGCCAGCAGTGCCAGGGCGGGCGGGGAGCTGTTTTTT. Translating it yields CASSARAGGELFF.